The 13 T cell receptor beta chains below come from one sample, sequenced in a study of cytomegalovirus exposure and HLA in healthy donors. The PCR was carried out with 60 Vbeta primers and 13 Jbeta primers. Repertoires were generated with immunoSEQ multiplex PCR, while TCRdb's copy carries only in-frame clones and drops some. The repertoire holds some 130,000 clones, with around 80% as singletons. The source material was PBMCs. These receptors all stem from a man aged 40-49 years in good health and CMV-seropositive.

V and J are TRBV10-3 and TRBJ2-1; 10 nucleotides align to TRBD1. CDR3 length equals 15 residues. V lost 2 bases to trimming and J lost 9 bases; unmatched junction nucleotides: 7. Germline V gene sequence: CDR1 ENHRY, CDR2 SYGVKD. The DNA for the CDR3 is TGTGCCATCAGTGAGCCGGACAGGGGGGTGAGTGAGCAGTTCTTC. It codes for CAISEPDRGVSEQFF.

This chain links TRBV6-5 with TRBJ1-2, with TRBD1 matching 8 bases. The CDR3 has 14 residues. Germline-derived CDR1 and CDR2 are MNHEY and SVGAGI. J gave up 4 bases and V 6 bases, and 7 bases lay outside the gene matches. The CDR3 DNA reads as TGTGCCAGCAGACTCGGACAGGGACTCTATGGCTACACCTTC. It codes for CASRLGQGLYGYTF.

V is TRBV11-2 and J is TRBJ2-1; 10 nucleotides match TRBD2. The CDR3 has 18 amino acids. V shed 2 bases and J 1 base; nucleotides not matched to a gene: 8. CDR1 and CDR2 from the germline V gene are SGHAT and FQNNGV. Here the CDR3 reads CASSLPASGSGSYNEQFF. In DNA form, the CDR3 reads TGTGCCAGCAGCTTACCTGCTAGCGGGAGTGGATCCTACAATGAGCAGTTCTTC.

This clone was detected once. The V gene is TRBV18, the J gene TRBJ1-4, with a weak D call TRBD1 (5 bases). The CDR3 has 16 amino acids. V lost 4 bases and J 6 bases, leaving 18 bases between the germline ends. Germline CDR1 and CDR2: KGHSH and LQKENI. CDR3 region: CASSQNPGVRDEKLFF. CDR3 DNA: TGTGCCAGCTCACAGAATCCGGGGGTCAGGGATGAAAAACTGTTTTTT.

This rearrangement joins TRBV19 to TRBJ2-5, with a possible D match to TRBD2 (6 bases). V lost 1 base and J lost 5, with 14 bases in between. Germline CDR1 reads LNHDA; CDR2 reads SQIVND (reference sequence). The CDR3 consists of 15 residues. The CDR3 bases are TGTGCCAGTAGTATAGCGGTCCTGGGGAGGGAGACCCAGTACTTC. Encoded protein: CASSIAVLGRETQYF. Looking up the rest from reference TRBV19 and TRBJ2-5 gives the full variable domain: DGGITQSPKYLFRKEGQNVTLSCEQNLNHDAMYWYRQDPGQGLRLIYYSQIVNDFQKGDIAEGYSVSREKKESFPLTVTSAQKNPTAFYLCASSIAVLGRETQYFGPGTRLLVL.

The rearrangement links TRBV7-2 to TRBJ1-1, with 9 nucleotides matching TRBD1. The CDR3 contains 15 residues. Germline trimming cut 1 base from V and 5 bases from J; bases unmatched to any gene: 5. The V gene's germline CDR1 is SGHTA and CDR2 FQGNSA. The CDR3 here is CASSLVGTGNTEAFF. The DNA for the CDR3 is TGTGCCAGCAGCTTAGTCGGGACAGGGAATACTGAAGCTTTCTTT.

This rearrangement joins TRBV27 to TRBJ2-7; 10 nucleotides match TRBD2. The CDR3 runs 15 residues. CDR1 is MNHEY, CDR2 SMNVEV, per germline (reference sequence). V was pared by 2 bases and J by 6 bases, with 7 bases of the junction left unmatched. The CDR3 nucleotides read TGTGCCAGCAGTTTAGATCCGGGACTAGCGCTCGAGCAGTACTTC. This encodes CASSLDPGLALEQYF.

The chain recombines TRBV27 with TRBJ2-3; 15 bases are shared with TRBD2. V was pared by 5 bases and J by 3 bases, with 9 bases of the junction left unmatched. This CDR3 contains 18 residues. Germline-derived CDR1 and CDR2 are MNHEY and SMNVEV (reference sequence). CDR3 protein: CASSEPGLAGGSTDTQYF. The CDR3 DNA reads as TGTGCCAGCAGTGAGCCGGGACTAGCGGGAGGAAGTACAGATACGCAGTATTTT.

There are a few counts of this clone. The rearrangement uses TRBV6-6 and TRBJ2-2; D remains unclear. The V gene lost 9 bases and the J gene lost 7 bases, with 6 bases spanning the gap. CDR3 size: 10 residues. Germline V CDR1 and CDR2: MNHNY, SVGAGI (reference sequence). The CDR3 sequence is CASFRGELFF. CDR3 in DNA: TGTGCCAGTTTTCGCGGGGAGCTGTTTTTT.

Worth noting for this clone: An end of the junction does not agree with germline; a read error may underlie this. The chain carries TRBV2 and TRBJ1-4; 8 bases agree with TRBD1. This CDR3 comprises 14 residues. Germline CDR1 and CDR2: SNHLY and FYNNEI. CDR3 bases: TGTGCCGGCAGCTACAGGGGGGGAAATGAAAAACTGTTTTTT. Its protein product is CAGSYRGGNEKLFF. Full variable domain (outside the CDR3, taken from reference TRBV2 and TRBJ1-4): EPEVTQTPSHQVTQMGQEVILRCVPISNHLYFYWYRQILGQKVEFLVSFYNNEISEKSEIFDDQFSVERPDGSNFTLKIRSTKLEDSAMYFCAGSYRGGNEKLFFGSGTQLSVL.

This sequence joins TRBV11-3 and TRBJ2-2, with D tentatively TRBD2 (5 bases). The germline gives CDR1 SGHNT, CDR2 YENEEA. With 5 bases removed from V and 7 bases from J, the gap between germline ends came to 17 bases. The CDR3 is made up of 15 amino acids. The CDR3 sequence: CASSPRGSRSGELFF. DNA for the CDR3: TGTGCCAGCAGCCCTCGGGGTAGCCGGAGCGGGGAGCTGTTTTTT.

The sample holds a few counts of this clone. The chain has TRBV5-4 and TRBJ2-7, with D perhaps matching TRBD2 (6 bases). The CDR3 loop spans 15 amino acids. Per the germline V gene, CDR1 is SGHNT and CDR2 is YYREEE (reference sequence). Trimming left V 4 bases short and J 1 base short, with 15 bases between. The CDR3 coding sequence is TGTGCCAGCAGCCCGGTGGAGGGGCCGTCCTACGAGCAGTACTTC. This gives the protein CASSPVEGPSYEQYF.

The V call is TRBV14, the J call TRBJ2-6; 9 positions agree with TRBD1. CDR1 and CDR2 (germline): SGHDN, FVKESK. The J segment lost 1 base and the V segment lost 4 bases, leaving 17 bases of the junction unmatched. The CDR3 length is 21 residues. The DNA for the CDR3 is TGTGCCAGCAGCCTCCAGGGAACCTACCGGGACAGGGTGTCTGGGGCCAACGTCCTGACTTTC. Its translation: CASSLQGTYRDRVSGANVLTF.